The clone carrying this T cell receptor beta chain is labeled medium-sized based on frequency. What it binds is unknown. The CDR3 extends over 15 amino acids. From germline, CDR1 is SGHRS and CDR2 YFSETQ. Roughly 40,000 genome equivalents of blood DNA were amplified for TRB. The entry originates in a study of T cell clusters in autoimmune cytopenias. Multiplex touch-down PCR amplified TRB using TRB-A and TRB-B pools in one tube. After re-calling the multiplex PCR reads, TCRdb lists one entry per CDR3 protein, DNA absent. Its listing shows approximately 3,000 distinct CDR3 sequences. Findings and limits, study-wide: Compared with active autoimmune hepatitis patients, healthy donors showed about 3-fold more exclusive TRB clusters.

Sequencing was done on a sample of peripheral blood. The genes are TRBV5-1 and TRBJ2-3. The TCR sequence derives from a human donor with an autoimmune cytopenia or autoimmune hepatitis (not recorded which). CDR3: CASSFRSYGTDTQYF.